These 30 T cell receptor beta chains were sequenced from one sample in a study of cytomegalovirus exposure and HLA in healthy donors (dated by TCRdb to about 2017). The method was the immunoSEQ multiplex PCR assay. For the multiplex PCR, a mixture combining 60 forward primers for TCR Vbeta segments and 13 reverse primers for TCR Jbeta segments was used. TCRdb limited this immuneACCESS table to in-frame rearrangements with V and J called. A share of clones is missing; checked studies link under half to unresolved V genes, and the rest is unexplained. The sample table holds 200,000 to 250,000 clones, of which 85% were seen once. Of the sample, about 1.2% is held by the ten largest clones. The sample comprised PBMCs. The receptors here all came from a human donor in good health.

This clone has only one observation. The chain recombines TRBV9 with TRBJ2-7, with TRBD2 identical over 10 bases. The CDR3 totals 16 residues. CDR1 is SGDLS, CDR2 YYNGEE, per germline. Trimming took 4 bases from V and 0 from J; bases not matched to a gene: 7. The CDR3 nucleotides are TGTGCCAGCAGCCTCTCTCCTAGCGGGAGCTCCTACGAGCAGTACTTC. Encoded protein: CASSLSPSGSSYEQYF.

The CDR3 region is CASSFTSGYTDTQYF. The CDR3 nucleotides read TGCGCCAGCAGCTTCACTAGCGGCTACACAGATACGCAGTATTTT. The chain employs TRBV5-1 and TRBJ2-3; 8 nucleotides align to TRBD2. Germline V lookup: CDR1 SGHRS, CDR2 YFSETQ. This CDR3 has 15 amino acids. Germline trimming cut 2 bases from V and 2 bases from J; bases unmatched to any gene: 4.

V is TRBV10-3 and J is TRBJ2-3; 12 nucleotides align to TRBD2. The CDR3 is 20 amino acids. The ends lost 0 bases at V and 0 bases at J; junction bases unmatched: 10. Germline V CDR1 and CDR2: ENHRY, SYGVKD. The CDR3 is CAISESGGLAGLSSTDTQYF. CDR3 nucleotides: TGTGCCATCAGTGAGTCTGGAGGACTAGCGGGACTTTCTAGCACAGATACGCAGTATTTT.

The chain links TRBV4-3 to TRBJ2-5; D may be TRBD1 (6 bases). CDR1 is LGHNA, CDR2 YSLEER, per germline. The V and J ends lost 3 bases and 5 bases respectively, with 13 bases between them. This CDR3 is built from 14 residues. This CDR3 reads CASSQAQGQETQYF. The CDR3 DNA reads TGCGCCAGCAGCCAGGCACAGGGCCAGGAGACCCAGTACTTC.

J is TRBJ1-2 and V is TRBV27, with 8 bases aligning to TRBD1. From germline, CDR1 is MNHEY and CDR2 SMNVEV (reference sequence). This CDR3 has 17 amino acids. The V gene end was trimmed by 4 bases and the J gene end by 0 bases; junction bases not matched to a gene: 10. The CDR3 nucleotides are TGTGCCAGCAGTTCAACCGGGACAGGTCCCACTAACTATGGCTACACCTTC. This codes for CASSSTGTGPTNYGYTF.

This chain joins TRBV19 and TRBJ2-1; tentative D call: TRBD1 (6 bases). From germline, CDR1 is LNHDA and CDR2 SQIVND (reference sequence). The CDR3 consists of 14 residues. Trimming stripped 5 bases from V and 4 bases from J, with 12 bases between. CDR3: CASSSPGQYNEQFF. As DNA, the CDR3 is TGTGCCAGTAGTTCCCCCGGACAGTACAATGAGCAGTTCTTC. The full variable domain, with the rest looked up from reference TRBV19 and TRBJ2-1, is DGGITQSPKYLFRKEGQNVTLSCEQNLNHDAMYWYRQDPGQGLRLIYYSQIVNDFQKGDIAEGYSVSREKKESFPLTVTSAQKNPTAFYLCASSSPGQYNEQFFGPGTRLTVL.

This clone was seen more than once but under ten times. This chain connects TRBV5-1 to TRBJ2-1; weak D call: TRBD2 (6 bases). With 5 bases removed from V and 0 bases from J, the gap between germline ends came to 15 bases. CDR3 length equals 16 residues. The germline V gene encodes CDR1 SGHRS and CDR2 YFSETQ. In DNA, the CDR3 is TGCGCCAGCAGACAACCGGGACTGAGCTCCTACAATGAGCAGTTCTTC. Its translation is CASRQPGLSSYNEQFF.

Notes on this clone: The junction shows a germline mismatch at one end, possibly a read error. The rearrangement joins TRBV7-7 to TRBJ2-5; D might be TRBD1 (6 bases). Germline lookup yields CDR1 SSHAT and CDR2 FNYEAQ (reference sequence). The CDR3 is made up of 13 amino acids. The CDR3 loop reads CASSLTGLKTQYF. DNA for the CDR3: TGTGCTAGCAGCCTTACAGGGCTAAAGACCCAGTACTTC.

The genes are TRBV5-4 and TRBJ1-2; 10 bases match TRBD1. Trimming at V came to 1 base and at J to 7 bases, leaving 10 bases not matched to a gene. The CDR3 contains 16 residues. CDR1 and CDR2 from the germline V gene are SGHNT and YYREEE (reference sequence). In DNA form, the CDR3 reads TGTGCCAGCAGCTTGCATTCGGGGACAGGGGTGTTTGGCTACACCTTC. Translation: CASSLHSGTGVFGYTF.

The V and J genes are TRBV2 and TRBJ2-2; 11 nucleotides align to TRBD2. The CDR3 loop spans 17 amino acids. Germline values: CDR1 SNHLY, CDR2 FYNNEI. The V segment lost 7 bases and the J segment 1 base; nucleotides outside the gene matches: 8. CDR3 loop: CASTKLLAGGNTGELFF. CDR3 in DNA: TGTGCCAGCACCAAACTCCTAGCGGGAGGGAACACCGGGGAGCTGTTTTTT.

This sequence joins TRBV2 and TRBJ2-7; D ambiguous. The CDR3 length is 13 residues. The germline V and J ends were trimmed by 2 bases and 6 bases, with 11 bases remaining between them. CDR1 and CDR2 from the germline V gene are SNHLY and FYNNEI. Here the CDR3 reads CASSERWATEQYF. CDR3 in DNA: TGTGCCAGCAGTGAACGCTGGGCTACCGAGCAGTACTTC.

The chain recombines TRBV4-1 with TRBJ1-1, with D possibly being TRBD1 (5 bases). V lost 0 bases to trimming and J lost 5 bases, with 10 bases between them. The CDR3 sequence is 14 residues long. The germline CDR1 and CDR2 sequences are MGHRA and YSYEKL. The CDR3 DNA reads TGCGCCAGCAGCCAAGACAAGGGGTGGACTGAAGCTTTCTTT. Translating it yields CASSQDKGWTEAFF.

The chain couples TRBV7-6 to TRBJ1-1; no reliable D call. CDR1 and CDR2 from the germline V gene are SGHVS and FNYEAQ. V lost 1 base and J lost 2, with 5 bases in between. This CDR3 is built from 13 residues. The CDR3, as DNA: TGTGCCAGCAGCTTAGTAGAAAACACTGAAGCTTTCTTT. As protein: CASSLVENTEAFF.

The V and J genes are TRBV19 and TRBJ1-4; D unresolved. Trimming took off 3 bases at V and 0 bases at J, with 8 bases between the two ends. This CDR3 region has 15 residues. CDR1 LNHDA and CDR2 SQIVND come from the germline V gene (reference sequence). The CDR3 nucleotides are TGTGCCAGTAGTATGAGAGGCACAACTAATGAAAAACTGTTTTTT. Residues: CASSMRGTTNEKLFF. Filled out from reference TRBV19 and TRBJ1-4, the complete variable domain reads DGGITQSPKYLFRKEGQNVTLSCEQNLNHDAMYWYRQDPGQGLRLIYYSQIVNDFQKGDIAEGYSVSREKKESFPLTVTSAQKNPTAFYLCASSMRGTTNEKLFFGSGTQLSVL.

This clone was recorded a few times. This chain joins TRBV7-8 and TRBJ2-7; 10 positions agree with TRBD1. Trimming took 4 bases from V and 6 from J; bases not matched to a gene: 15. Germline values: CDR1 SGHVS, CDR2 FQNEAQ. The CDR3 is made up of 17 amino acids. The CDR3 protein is CASSSRTPGQGLGEQYF. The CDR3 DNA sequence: TGTGCCAGCAGCTCCCGCACGCCGGGACAGGGGTTGGGCGAGCAGTACTTC.

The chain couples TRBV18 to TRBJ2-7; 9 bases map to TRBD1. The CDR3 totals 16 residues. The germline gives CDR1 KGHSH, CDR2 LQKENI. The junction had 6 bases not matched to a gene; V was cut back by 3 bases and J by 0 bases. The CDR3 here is CASSPRDRANSYEQYF. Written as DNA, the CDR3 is TGTGCCAGCTCACCCCGGGACAGGGCCAACTCCTACGAGCAGTACTTC.

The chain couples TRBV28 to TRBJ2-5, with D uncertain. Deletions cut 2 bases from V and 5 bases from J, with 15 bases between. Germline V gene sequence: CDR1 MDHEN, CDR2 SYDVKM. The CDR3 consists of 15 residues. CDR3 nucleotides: TGTGCCAGCAGTTTACGGCCTAAACCCGGGGAGACCCAGTACTTC. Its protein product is CASSLRPKPGETQYF.

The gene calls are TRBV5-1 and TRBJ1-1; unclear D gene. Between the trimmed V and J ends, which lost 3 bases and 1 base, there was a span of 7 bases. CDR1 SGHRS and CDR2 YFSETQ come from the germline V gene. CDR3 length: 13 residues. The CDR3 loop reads CASSYGENTEAFF. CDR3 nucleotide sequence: TGCGCCAGCAGCTACGGGGAGAACACTGAAGCTTTCTTT.

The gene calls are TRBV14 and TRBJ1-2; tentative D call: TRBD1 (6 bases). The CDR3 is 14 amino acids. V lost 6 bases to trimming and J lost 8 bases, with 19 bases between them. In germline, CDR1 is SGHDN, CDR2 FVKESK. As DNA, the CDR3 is TGTGCCAGCAGACCCGCCGGGGGGGGGCAAGGCTACACCTTC. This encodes CASRPAGGGQGYTF.

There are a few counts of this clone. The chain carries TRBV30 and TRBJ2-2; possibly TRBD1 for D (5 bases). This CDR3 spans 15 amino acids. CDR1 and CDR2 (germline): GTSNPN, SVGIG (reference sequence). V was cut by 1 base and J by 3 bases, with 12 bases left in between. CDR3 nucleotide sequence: TGTGCCTGGAGTGGCAGGGCCTTGTACACCGGGGAGCTGTTTTTT. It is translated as CAWSGRALYTGELFF.

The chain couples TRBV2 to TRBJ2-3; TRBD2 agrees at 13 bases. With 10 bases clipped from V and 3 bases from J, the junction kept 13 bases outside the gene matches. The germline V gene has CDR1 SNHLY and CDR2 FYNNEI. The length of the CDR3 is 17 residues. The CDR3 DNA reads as TGTGCCACCCGGGGGGAGTTGGGACTAGCGGGAACAGATACGCAGTATTTT. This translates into CATRGELGLAGTDTQYF.

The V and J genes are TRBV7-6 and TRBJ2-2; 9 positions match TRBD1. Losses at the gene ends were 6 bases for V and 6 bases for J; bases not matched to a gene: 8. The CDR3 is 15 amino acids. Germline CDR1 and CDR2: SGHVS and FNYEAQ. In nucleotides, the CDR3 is TGTGCCAGCAGGAAAACAGGGGGCGCGGCCGGGGAGCTGTTTTTT. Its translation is CASRKTGGAAGELFF.

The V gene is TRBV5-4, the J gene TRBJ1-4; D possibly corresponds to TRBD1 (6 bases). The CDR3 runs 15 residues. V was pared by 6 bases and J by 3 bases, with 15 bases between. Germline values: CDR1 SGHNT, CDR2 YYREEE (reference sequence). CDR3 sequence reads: CASTISTGPNEKLFF. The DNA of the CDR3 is TGTGCCAGCACTATTTCGACAGGACCTAATGAAAAACTGTTTTTT.

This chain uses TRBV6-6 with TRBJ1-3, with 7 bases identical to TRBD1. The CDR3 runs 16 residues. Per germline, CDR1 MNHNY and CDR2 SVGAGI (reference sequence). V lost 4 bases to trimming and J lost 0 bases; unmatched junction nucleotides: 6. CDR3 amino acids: CASSFGQVDSGNTIYF. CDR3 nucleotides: TGTGCCAGCAGTTTCGGACAGGTGGACTCTGGAAACACCATATATTTT.

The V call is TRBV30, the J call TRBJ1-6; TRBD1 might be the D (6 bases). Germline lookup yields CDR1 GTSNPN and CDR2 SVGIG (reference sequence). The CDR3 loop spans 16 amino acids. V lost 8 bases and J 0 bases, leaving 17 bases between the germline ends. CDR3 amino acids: CAMEMGASSYNSPLHF. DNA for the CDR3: TGTGCCATGGAGATGGGGGCCAGCTCCTATAATTCACCCCTCCACTTT.

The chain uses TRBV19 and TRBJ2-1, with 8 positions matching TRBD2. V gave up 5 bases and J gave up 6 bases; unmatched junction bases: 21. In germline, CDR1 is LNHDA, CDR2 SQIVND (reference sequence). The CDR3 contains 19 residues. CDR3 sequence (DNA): TGTGCCAGTAGTCTAAAATTTTCCCCCGGCGGGAGGAAGAGCAATGAGCAGTTCTTC. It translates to CASSLKFSPGGRKSNEQFF.

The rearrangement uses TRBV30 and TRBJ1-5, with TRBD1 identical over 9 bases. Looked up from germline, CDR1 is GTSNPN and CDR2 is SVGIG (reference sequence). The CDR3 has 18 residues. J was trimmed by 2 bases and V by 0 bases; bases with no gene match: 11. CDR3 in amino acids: CAWSVPGQGMGGNQPQHF. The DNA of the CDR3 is TGTGCCTGGAGTGTACCAGGACAGGGGATGGGGGGCAATCAGCCCCAGCATTTT. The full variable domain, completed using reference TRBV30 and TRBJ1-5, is SQTIHQWPATLVQPVGSPLSLECTVEGTSNPNLYWYRQAAGRGLQLLFYSVGIGQISSEVPQNLSASRPQDRQFILSSKKLLLSDSGFYLCAWSVPGQGMGGNQPQHFGDGTRLSIL.

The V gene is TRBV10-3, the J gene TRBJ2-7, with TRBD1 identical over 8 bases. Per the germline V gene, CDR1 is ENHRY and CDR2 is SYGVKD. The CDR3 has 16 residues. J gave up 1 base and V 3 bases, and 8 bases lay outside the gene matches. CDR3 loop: CAISDYTGGSSYEQYF. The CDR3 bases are TGTGCCATCAGTGATTACACAGGGGGATCATCCTACGAGCAGTACTTC.

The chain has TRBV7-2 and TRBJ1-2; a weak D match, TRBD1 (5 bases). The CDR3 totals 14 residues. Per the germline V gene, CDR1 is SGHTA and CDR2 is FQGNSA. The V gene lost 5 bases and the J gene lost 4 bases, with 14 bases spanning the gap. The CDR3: CASSLTERFYGYTF. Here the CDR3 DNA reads TGTGCCAGCAGCCTGACAGAAAGGTTCTATGGCTACACCTTC.

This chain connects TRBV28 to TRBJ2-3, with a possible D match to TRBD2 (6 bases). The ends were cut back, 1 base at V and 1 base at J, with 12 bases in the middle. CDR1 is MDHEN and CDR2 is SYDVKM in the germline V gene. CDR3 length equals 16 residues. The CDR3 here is CASSLSGEPGTDTQYF. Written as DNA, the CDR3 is TGTGCCAGCAGTTTATCGGGGGAGCCGGGCACAGATACGCAGTATTTT.